These 8 T cell receptor beta chains came from one sample sequenced in a study of PD-1 blockade in mismatch repair-deficient tumors. The assay was immunoSEQ multiplex PCR, and TCRdb's table has in-frame clones only and misses some. Here the sample spans nearly 25,000 clones, 83% being singletons. Sequencing used peripheral blood, obtained 12 weeks after starting pembrolizumab. The receptors come from an adult with mismatch repair-deficient cancer.

This sequence joins TRBV28 and TRBJ2-1; possible D gene TRBD2, 6 bases. The CDR3 runs 15 residues. Trimming shortened V by 3 bases and J by 6 bases, and 15 bases separated the two germline ends. Germline V gene sequence: CDR1 MDHEN, CDR2 SYDVKM. CDR3 loop: CASSFVRESFNEQFF. CDR3 sequence (DNA): TGTGCCAGCAGTTTTGTACGGGAGTCGTTCAATGAGCAGTTCTTC.

The V and J genes are TRBV6-1 and TRBJ2-7, with a weak D call TRBD1 (6 bases). The CDR3 sequence is 14 residues long. Germline-derived CDR1 and CDR2 are MNHNS and SASEGT. V shed 5 bases and J shed 0 bases, with 11 bases lying between them. The DNA of the CDR3 is TGTGCCAGCAGTAGGACAGCCCTCTCCTACGAGCAGTACTTC. Its protein is CASSRTALSYEQYF.

The rearrangement joins TRBV28 to TRBJ2-7, with 9 bases aligning to TRBD1. CDR1 is MDHEN and CDR2 is SYDVKM in the germline V gene. Trimming cost V 7 bases and J 3 bases; bases outside gene matches: 7. CDR3 length: 14 residues. CDR3 region: CASTPGTGHYEQYF. The DNA for the CDR3 is TGTGCCAGCACACCAGGGACAGGGCACTACGAGCAGTACTTC.

The chain recombines TRBV9 with TRBJ2-7; 9 bases map to TRBD1. Germline loops: CDR1 SGDLS, CDR2 YYNGEE. The CDR3 loop spans 14 amino acids. The J segment lost 6 bases and the V segment lost 3 bases, leaving 7 bases of the junction unmatched. This CDR3 reads CASSGNLDRGEQYF. In nucleotides, the CDR3 is TGTGCCAGCAGCGGAAACCTGGACAGGGGCGAGCAGTACTTC.

Written as DNA, the CDR3 is TGTGCCAGCAGTTACTCGATTTGGGGTACCTACAATGAGCAGTTCTTC. As protein: CASSYSIWGTYNEQFF. The gene calls are TRBV6-5 and TRBJ2-1; D call uncertain. Deletions cut 0 bases from V and 2 bases from J, with 11 bases between. Looked up from germline, CDR1 is MNHEY and CDR2 is SVGAGI. This CDR3 spans 16 amino acids.

This chain joins TRBV6-5 and TRBJ1-1, with D tentatively TRBD1 (5 bases). Germline CDR1 MNHEY, CDR2 SVGAGI. The CDR3 is 13 amino acids. Trimming left V 4 bases short and J 7 bases short, with 13 bases between. CDR3 in DNA: TGTGCCAGCAGTTTCTCGAGTCAGGGTGAAGCTTTCTTT. Translated, it gives CASSFSSQGEAFF.

This clone has just a few counts. V is TRBV7-9 and J is TRBJ2-2; no reliable D call. This CDR3 has 12 residues. Germline V CDR1 and CDR2: SEHNR, FQNEAQ (reference sequence). V was cut by 6 bases and J by 6 bases, with 8 bases left in between. The chain's CDR3 is CASRRGAGELFF. The CDR3 DNA reads TGTGCCAGCAGGCGAGGAGCCGGGGAGCTGTTTTTT. The whole variable domain, filled in from reference TRBV7-9 and TRBJ2-2, reads DTGVSQNPRHKITKRGQNVTFRCDPISEHNRLYWYRQTLGQGPEFLTYFQNEAQLEKSRLLSDRFSAERPKGSFSTLEIQRTEQGDSAMYLCASRRGAGELFFGEGSRLTVL.

J is TRBJ2-1 and V is TRBV11-2, with D unclear. Germline CDR1 reads SGHAT; CDR2 reads FQNNGV. The CDR3 consists of 13 residues. V lost 3 bases to trimming and J lost 6 bases, with 9 bases between them. CDR3 DNA: TGTGCCAGCAGCTTCCCTAGAGGCAATGAGCAGTTCTTC. Translating it yields CASSFPRGNEQFF.